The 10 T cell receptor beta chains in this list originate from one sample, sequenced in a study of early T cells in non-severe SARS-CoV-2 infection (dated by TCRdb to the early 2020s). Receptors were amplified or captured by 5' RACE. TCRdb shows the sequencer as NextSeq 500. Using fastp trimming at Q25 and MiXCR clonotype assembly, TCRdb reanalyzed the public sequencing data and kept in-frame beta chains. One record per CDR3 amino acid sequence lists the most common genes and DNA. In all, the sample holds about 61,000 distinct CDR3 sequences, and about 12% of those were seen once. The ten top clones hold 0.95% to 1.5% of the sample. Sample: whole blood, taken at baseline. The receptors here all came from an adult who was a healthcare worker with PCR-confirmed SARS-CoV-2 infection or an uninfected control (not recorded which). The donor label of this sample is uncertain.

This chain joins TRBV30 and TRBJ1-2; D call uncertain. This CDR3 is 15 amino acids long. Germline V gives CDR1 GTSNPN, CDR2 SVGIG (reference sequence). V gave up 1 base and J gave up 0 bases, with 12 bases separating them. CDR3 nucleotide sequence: TGTGCCTGGAGTGCATGGCGGGTGGCTAACTATGGCTACACCTTC. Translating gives CAWSAWRVANYGYTF.

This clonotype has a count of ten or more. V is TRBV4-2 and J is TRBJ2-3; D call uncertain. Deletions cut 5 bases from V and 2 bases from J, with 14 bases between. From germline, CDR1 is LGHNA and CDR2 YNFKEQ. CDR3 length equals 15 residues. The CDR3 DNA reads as TGTGCCAGCAGCGCCCAGACTGAAAACACAGATACGCAGTATTTT. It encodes CASSAQTENTDTQYF.

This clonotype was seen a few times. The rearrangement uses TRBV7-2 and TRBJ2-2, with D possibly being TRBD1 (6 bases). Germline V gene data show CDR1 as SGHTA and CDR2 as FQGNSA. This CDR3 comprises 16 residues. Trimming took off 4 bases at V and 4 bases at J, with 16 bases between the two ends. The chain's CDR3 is CASSSSGAGVTGELFF. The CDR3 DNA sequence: TGTGCCAGCAGCTCCTCAGGCGCAGGGGTCACCGGGGAGCTGTTTTTT.

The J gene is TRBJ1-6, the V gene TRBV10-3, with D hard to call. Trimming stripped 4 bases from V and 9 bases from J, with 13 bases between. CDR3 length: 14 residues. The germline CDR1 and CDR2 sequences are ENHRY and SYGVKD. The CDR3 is CAISAAPPTSPLHF. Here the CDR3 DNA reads TGTGCCATCAGTGCCGCCCCCCCCACTTCACCCCTCCACTTT.

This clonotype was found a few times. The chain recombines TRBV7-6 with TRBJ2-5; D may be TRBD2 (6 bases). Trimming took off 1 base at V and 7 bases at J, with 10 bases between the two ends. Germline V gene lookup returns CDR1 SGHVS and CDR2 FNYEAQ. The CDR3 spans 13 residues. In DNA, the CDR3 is TGTGCCAGCAGCTTAGGAGGAGGGAGGACCCAGTACTTC. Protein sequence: CASSLGGGRTQYF.

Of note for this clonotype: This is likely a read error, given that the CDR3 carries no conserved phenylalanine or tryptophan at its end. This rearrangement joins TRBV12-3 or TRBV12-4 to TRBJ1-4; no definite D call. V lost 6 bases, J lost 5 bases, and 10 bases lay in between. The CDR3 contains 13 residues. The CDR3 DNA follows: TGTGCCAGCAGATATGGATGGAATGAAAAACTGTTTTCT. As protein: CASRYGWNEKLFS.

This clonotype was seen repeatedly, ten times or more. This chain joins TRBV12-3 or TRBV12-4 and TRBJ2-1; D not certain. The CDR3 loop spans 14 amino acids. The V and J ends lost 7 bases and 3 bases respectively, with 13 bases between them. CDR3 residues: CASTFSFRYNEQFF. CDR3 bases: TGTGCCAGCACTTTTAGTTTCCGCTACAATGAGCAGTTCTTC.

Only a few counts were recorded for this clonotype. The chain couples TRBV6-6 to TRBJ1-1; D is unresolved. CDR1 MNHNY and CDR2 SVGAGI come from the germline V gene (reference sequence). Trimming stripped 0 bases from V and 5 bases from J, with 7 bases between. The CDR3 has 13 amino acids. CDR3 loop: CASSYSVETEAFF. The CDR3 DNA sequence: TGTGCCAGCAGTTACTCCGTGGAGACTGAAGCTTTCTTT.

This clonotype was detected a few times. The CDR3 here is CASSGMDRRTEAFF. The CDR3 region has the DNA TGTGCCAGCAGTGGGATGGACAGGCGCACTGAAGCTTTCTTT. The chain couples TRBV2 to TRBJ1-1, with 7 bases matching TRBD1. V lost 4 bases and J lost 4; bases outside the gene matches: 6. The CDR3 has 14 amino acids. Germline CDR1 reads SNHLY; CDR2 reads FYNNEI.

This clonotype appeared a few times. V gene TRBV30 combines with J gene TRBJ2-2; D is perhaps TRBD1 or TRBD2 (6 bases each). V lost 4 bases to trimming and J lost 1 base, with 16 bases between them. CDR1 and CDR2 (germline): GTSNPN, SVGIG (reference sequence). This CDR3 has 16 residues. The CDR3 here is CAWTPRGALNTGELFF. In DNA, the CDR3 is TGTGCCTGGACCCCAAGGGGGGCCCTGAACACCGGGGAGCTGTTTTTT.